Shown below are 27 T cell receptor beta chains from a single sample sequenced in a study of blood T cell repertoires in COVID-19. Profiling relied on immunoSEQ multiplex PCR, and the TCRdb table lists in-frame clones only, not all of them. The sample has about 39,000 clones, 75% to 90% seen once. Sequenced sample: peripheral blood. The receptors shown here come from a man in his sixties with acute or convalescent COVID-19.

The rearrangement joins TRBV4-1 to TRBJ1-4; D not resolved. Germline CDR1 is MGHRA and CDR2 is YSYEKL. Trimming shortened V by 5 bases and J by 1 base, and 14 bases separated the two germline ends. The CDR3 has 16 residues. The DNA for the CDR3 is TGCGCCAGCAGCTTGGGCAGCGGAGGAACTAATGAAAAACTGTTTTTT. This codes for CASSLGSGGTNEKLFF.

This clone showed up just a few times. The chain carries TRBV18 and TRBJ1-2, with D possibly being TRBD1 (5 bases). The germline V gene encodes CDR1 KGHSH and CDR2 LQKENI. The CDR3 is made up of 14 amino acids. Between the trimmed V and J ends, which lost 3 bases and 1 base, there was a span of 9 bases. The CDR3 region has the DNA TGTGCCAGCTCACCGACAGACGTTAACTATGGCTACACCTTC. Translating gives CASSPTDVNYGYTF.

This clone was seen a single time. The CDR3 nucleotides read TGTGCCAGCAGCCAATGGGACAGGGCCGCCTCACCCCTCCACTTT. Amino acids: CASSQWDRAASPLHF. The gene calls are TRBV3-1 (or the pseudogene TRBV3-2) and TRBJ1-6; TRBD1 matches at 9 bases. Germline V gene lookup returns CDR1 LGHDT and CDR2 YNNKEL (reference sequence). V was clipped by 2 bases and J by 10 bases; unmatched bases: 6. The CDR3 spans 15 residues.

The chain joins TRBV10-3 to TRBJ2-7; no reliable D call. The CDR3 contains 10 residues. CDR1 ENHRY and CDR2 SYGVKD come from the germline V gene. The V end was cut by 8 bases, the J end by 5 bases, with 7 bases between. The CDR3 protein is CAIGRDEQYF. The DNA for the CDR3 is TGTGCCATCGGTCGGGACGAGCAGTACTTC.

The V gene is TRBV19, the J gene TRBJ2-3; TRBD2 matches 8 bases. V gave up 1 base and J gave up 2 bases; unmatched junction bases: 2. Germline CDR1 reads LNHDA; CDR2 reads SQIVND (reference sequence). The CDR3 totals 15 residues. Here the CDR3 reads CASSIALAATDTQYF. Written as DNA, the CDR3 is TGTGCCAGTAGTATAGCACTAGCGGCCACAGATACGCAGTATTTT.

The chain couples TRBV7-3 to TRBJ2-5; 8 nucleotides agree with TRBD1. Germline CDR1 SGHTA, CDR2 FQGTGA. The junction had 8 bases not matched to a gene; V was cut back by 0 bases and J by 5 bases. The CDR3 extends over 16 amino acids. The CDR3 nucleotides are TGTGCCAGCAGCTTAACGGGCAGGGGGCGAGGGGAGACCCAGTACTTC. Its translation: CASSLTGRGRGETQYF.

The chain joins TRBV6-5 to TRBJ2-7; 7 bases are shared with TRBD1. The trim removed 5 bases at V and 6 bases at J, leaving 4 bases unmatched. Germline V gives CDR1 MNHEY, CDR2 SVGAGI. CDR3 length: 12 residues. The CDR3, as DNA: TGTGCCAGCAGTACGACAGGGAGCGAGCAGTACTTC. This gives the protein CASSTTGSEQYF.

V is TRBV5-1 and J is TRBJ1-6; 7 bases map to TRBD1. The V and J ends lost 4 bases and 6 bases, in that order; junction bases with no gene match: 4. Germline V CDR1 and CDR2: SGHRS, YFSETQ. CDR3 size: 14 residues. CDR3 in DNA: TGCGCCAGCAGCAGGACAGGAGGTAATTCACCCCTCCACTTT. It yields the protein CASSRTGGNSPLHF.

The rearrangement uses TRBV30 and TRBJ2-1; TRBD2 matches at 9 bases. The germline CDR1 and CDR2 sequences are GTSNPN and SVGIG (reference sequence). This CDR3 region has 13 residues. J gave up 2 bases and V 4 bases, and 0 bases lay outside the gene matches. This CDR3 is CAWIAGAYNEQFF. The CDR3 DNA sequence: TGTGCCTGGATAGCGGGAGCCTACAATGAGCAGTTCTTC.

The chain has TRBV11-2 and TRBJ2-5, with 7 bases identical to TRBD2. The CDR3 covers 15 residues. After removal of 5 bases from V and 2 bases from J, the junction contained 8 bases not matched to a gene. Germline CDR1 is SGHAT and CDR2 is FQNNGV. In nucleotides, the CDR3 is TGTGCCAGCAGCACCGGGACTATTCTTCAAGAGACCCAGTACTTC. This codes for CASSTGTILQETQYF.

The CDR3 spells CASSARGEASGRNRQYF. DNA for the CDR3: TGTGCCAGCAGCGCTCGGGGAGAGGCTAGCGGGAGAAATAGGCAGTACTTC. The chain recombines TRBV9 with TRBJ2-7, with 10 positions matching TRBD2. The CDR3 loop spans 17 amino acids. Germline assignment: CDR1 SGDLS and CDR2 YYNGEE. V was clipped by 3 bases and J by 9 bases; unmatched bases: 18.

This sequence joins TRBV7-3 and TRBJ2-1; D not certain. The germline V gene has CDR1 SGHTA and CDR2 FQGTGA. The CDR3 sequence is 12 residues long. V was pared by 5 bases and J by 9 bases, with 11 bases between. The CDR3 nucleotides are TGTGCCAGCAGCCGTGCGCCGGGTGAGCAGTTCTTC. It encodes CASSRAPGEQFF.

This rearrangement joins TRBV2 to TRBJ1-2, with 8 positions matching TRBD1. V was clipped by 4 bases and J by 3 bases; unmatched bases: 7. Per germline, CDR1 SNHLY and CDR2 FYNNEI. The CDR3 totals 15 residues. CDR3 in DNA: TGTGCCAGCAGTGTCAGGCAGGGGGCTGACTATGGCTACACCTTC. This translates into CASSVRQGADYGYTF. The variable domain in full, completed from reference TRBV2 and TRBJ1-2, reads EPEVTQTPSHQVTQMGQEVILRCVPISNHLYFYWYRQILGQKVEFLVSFYNNEISEKSEIFDDQFSVERPDGSNFTLKIRSTKLEDSAMYFCASSVRQGADYGYTFGSGTRLTVV.

The J gene is TRBJ1-4, the V gene TRBV11-2, with 7 bases matching TRBD1. J gave up 3 bases and V 5 bases, and 9 bases lay outside the gene matches. The CDR3 is 16 residues long. The V gene's germline CDR1 is SGHAT and CDR2 FQNNGV. The CDR3 loop is CASSEQGGGPNEKLFF. DNA of the CDR3: TGTGCCAGCAGCGAACAAGGGGGCGGGCCTAATGAAAAACTGTTTTTT.

This clone was counted only a few times. In DNA, the CDR3 is TGTGCCAGCACGGAGACAGATATCGTAAGCAATCAGCCCCAGCATTTT. Translated, it gives CASTETDIVSNQPQHF. The V and J genes are TRBV28 and TRBJ1-5; D is perhaps TRBD1 (5 bases). Trimming took 7 bases from V and 1 from J, leaving 17 bases between them. The germline CDR1 and CDR2 sequences are MDHEN and SYDVKM. This CDR3 region has 16 residues.

The CDR3 sequence: CASRSGTSGRAGELFF. The DNA for the CDR3 is TGCGCCAGCAGATCCGGGACTAGCGGGAGGGCCGGGGAGCTGTTTTTT. This sequence joins TRBV5-1 and TRBJ2-2; 16 bases agree with TRBD2. CDR3 length equals 16 residues. The V gene end was trimmed by 5 bases and the J gene end by 6 bases; junction bases not matched to a gene: 4. CDR1 and CDR2 from the germline V gene are SGHRS and YFSETQ.

This clone was seen just once. The J gene is TRBJ2-1, the V gene TRBV5-1, with 7 bases fitting TRBD2. J gave up 4 bases and V 4 bases, and 8 bases lay outside the gene matches. CDR3 length: 15 residues. Germline CDR1 and CDR2: SGHRS and YFSETQ. The CDR3 sequence: CASSPGTTSYNEQFF. The CDR3, as DNA: TGCGCCAGCAGCCCGGGGACTACCAGTTACAATGAGCAGTTCTTC.

J is TRBJ1-1 and V is TRBV6-4, with D unresolved. The CDR3 totals 16 residues. V gave up 2 bases and J gave up 1 base, with 14 bases separating them. Germline V gives CDR1 MRHNA, CDR2 SNTAGT. DNA for the CDR3: TGTGCCAGCAGTGACGCGGAGGAGGGCCCGAACACTGAAGCTTTCTTT. It specifies CASSDAEEGPNTEAFF.

This chain joins TRBV21-1 and TRBJ1-2. TRBV21-1 is a pseudogene. The CDR3 runs 17 residues. CDR3 coding DNA: TGTGCCAGCTTGCAAAGCTTGGGGGGGCCCTCTAACTATGGCTACACCTTC. Encoded protein: CASLQSLGGPSNYGYTF.

This sequence joins TRBV6-1 and TRBJ2-7; 8 bases agree with TRBD2. CDR1 is MNHNS, CDR2 SASEGT, per germline. After removal of 3 bases from V and 10 bases from J, the junction contained 11 bases not matched to a gene. This CDR3 contains 14 residues. CDR3 coding DNA: TGTGCCAGCAGTGACGCGAGCGGGAGTACGGAACAGTACTTC. Translated, it gives CASSDASGSTEQYF.

This clone was seen a handful of times. V is TRBV15 and J is TRBJ1-4, with 8 bases matching TRBD1. V was clipped by 4 bases and J by 8 bases; unmatched bases: 6. Germline V CDR1 and CDR2: LNHNV, YYDKDF (reference sequence). The CDR3 extends over 14 amino acids. The CDR3 reads CATSTRRTGEKLFF. For the CDR3, the DNA is TGTGCCACCAGCACCCGCCGGACAGGGGAAAAACTGTTTTTT.

This clone was counted a single time. The DNA for the CDR3 is TGTGCCAGCAGTGAAAGGGGCAGGGGGCCTCAGCCCCAGCATTTT. It translates to CASSERGRGPQPQHF. The chain employs TRBV6-1 and TRBJ1-5, with 8 bases that match TRBD1. The germline V gene encodes CDR1 MNHNS and CDR2 SASEGT. This CDR3 region has 15 residues. With 2 bases clipped from V and 6 bases from J, the junction kept 6 bases outside the gene matches.

The chain combines TRBV29-1 with TRBJ2-1; maybe TRBD2 (6 bases). Per germline, CDR1 SQVTM and CDR2 ANQGSEA. The CDR3 extends over 10 amino acids. The V end was cut by 5 bases, the J end by 8 bases, with 7 bases between. CDR3: CSVWGDEQFF. The CDR3 DNA follows: TGCAGCGTTTGGGGGGATGAGCAGTTCTTC.

The chain carries TRBV6-5 and TRBJ1-2; a possible D gene is TRBD1 (6 bases). Germline CDR1 reads MNHEY; CDR2 reads SVGAGI. The CDR3 loop spans 13 amino acids. Trimming left V 0 bases short and J 7 bases short, with 9 bases between. The DNA of the CDR3 is TGTGCCAGCAGTTACTCGACAGGAAGTGGCTACACCTTC. Residues: CASSYSTGSGYTF.

The J gene is TRBJ2-5, the V gene TRBV24-1, with TRBD1 as a possible D gene (6 bases). The germline V and J ends were trimmed by 4 bases and 2 bases, with 13 bases remaining between them. CDR3 length: 15 amino acids. Germline values: CDR1 KGHDR, CDR2 SFDVKD. The chain's CDR3 is CATSEPGDGQETQYF. CDR3 DNA sequence: TGTGCCACCAGTGAACCAGGGGACGGACAAGAGACCCAGTACTTC.

This clone was found once. This chain joins TRBV7-2 and TRBJ1-3; the match to TRBD1 covers 7 bases. Germline CDR1 reads SGHTA; CDR2 reads FQGNSA. Losses at the gene ends were 4 bases for V and 9 bases for J; bases not matched to a gene: 6. The CDR3 runs to 13 residues. The CDR3 DNA reads TGTGCCAGCAGCTGGGACAGCCCTGGCACCATATATTTT. It translates to CASSWDSPGTIYF.

This chain uses TRBV18 with TRBJ2-2; D is unresolved. CDR3 length equals 15 residues. Per the germline V gene, CDR1 is KGHSH and CDR2 is LQKENI. Trimming stripped 1 base from V and 0 bases from J, with 6 bases between. The CDR3 region is CASSPRATNTGELFF. DNA for the CDR3: TGTGCCAGCTCACCACGGGCTACGAACACCGGGGAGCTGTTTTTT. The full variable domain, completed using reference TRBV18 and TRBJ2-2, is NAGVMQNPRHLVRRRGQEARLRCSPMKGHSHVYWYRQLPEEGLKFMVYLQKENIIDESGMPKERFSAEFPKEGPSILRIQQVVRGDSAAYFCASSPRATNTGELFFGEGSRLTVL.